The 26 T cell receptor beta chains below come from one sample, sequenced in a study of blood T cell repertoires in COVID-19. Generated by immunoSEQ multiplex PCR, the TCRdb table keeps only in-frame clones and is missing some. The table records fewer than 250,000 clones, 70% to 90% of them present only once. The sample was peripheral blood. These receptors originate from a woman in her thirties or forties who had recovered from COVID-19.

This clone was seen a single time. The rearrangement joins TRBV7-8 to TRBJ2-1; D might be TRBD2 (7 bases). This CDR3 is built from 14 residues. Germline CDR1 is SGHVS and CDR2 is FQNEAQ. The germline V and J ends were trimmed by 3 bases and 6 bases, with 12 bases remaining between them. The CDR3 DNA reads TGTGCCAGCAGCTTGGTGGGAGGGGGCAATGAGCAGTTCTTC. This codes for CASSLVGGGNEQFF. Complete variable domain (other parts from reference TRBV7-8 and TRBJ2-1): GAGVSQSPRYKVAKRGQDVALRCDPISGHVSLFWYQQALGQGPEFLTYFQNEAQLDKSGLPSDRFFAERPEGSVSTLKIQRTQQEDSAVYLCASSLVGGGNEQFFGPGTRLTVL.

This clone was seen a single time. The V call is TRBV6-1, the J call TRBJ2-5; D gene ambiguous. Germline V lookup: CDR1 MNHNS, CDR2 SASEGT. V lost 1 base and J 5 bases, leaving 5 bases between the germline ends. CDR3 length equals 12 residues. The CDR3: CASSEDSETQYF. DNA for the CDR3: TGTGCCAGCAGTGAAGACTCGGAGACCCAGTACTTC.

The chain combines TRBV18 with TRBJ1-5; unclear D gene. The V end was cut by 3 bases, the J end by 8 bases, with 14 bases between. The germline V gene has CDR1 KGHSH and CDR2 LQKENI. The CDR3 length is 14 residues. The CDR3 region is CASSPSVEFEPQHF. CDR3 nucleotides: TGTGCCAGCTCACCCTCGGTGGAGTTTGAGCCCCAGCATTTT. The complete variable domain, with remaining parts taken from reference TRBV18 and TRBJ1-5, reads NAGVMQNPRHLVRRRGQEARLRCSPMKGHSHVYWYRQLPEEGLKFMVYLQKENIIDESGMPKERFSAEFPKEGPSILRIQQVVRGDSAAYFCASSPSVEFEPQHFGDGTRLSIL.

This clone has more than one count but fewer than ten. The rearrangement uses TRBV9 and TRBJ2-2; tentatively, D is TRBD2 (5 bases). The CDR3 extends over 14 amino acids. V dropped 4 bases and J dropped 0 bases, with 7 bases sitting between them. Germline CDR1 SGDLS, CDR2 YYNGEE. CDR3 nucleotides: TGTGCCAGCAGCCTCGGGGCGAACACCGGGGAGCTGTTTTTT. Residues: CASSLGANTGELFF.

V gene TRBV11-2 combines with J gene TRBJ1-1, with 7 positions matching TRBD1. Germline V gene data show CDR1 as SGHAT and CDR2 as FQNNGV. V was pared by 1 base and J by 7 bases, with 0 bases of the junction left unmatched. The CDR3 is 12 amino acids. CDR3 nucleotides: TGTGCCAGCAGCTTAGCAGGGGGTGAAGCTTTCTTT. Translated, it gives CASSLAGGEAFF.

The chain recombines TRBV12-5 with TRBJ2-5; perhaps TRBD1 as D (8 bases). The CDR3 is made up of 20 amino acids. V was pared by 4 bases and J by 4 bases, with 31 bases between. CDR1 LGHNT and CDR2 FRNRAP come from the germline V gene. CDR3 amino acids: CASGSTPRTGRAVNRETQYF. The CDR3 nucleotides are TGTGCTAGTGGTTCTACCCCCAGGACAGGGAGGGCGGTCAATAGAGAGACCCAGTACTTC.

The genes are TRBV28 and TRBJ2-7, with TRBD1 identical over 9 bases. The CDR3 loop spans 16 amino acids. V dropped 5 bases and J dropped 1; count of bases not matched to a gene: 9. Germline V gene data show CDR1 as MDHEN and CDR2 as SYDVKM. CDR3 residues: CASSPVSGTGSYEQYF. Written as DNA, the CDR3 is TGTGCCAGCAGTCCGGTGTCCGGGACAGGGTCCTACGAGCAGTACTTC.

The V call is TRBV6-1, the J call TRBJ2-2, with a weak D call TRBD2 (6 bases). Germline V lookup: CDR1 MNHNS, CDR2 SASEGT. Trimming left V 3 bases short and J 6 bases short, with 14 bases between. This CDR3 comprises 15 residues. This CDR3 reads CASSEWGLLAGELFF. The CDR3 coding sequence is TGTGCCAGCAGTGAGTGGGGACTTCTCGCCGGGGAGCTGTTTTTT.

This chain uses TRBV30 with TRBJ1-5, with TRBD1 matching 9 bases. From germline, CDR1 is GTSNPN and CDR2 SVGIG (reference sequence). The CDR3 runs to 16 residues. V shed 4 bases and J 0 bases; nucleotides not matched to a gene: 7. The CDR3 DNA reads TGTGCCTGGACCACCGGGACAGGGCATAGCAATCAGCCCCAGCATTTT. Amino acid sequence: CAWTTGTGHSNQPQHF.

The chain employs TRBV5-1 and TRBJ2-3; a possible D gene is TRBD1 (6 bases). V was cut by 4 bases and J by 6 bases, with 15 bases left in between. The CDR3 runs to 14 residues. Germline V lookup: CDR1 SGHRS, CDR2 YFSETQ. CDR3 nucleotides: TGCGCCAGCAGCAAAGGACTGGGGGCCGATACGCAGTATTTT. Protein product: CASSKGLGADTQYF.

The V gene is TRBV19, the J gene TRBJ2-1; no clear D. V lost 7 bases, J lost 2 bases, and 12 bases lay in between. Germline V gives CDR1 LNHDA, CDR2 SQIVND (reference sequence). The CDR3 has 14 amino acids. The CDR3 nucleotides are TGTGCCAGTACCCAGCGTTCCACCTACAATGAGCAGTTCTTC. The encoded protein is CASTQRSTYNEQFF.

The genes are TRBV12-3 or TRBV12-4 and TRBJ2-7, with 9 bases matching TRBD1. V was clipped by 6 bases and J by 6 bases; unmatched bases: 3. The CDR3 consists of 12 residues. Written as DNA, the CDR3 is TGTGCCAGCAGACGGGACAGGGCCGAGCAGTACTTC. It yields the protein CASRRDRAEQYF.

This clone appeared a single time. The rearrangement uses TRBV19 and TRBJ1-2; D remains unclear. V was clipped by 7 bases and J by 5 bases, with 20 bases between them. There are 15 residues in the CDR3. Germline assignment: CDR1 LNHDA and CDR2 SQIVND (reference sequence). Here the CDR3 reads CASTSVAEARYGYTF. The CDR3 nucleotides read TGTGCCAGTACCTCGGTGGCAGAGGCAAGATATGGCTACACCTTC.

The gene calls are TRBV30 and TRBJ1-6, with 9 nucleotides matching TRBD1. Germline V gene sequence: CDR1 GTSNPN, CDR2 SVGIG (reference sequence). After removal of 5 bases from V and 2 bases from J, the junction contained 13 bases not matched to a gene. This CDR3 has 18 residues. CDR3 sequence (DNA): TGTGCCTGGGGGTCCGTTAGAACAGGGGGCGCCTATAATTCACCCCTCCACTTT. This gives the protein CAWGSVRTGGAYNSPLHF.

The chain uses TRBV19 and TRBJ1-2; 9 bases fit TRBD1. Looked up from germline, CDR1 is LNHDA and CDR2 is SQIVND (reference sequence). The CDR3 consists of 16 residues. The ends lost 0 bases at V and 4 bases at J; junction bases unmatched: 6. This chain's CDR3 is CASSIEGQGFGYGYTF. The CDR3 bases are TGTGCCAGTAGTATAGAGGGACAGGGATTTGGCTATGGCTACACCTTC.

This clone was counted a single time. The CDR3, as DNA: TGTGCCAGCAGCAAGGCGGCAGCGGGAGGGTCTATGGGGCTTCCTGAGCAGTTCTTC. Protein sequence: CASSKAAAGGSMGLPEQFF. The chain employs TRBV7-9 and TRBJ2-1; TRBD2 matches at 10 bases. The CDR3 sequence is 19 residues long. The J segment lost 9 bases and the V segment lost 5 bases, leaving 22 bases of the junction unmatched. Germline loops: CDR1 SEHNR, CDR2 FQNEAQ (reference sequence).

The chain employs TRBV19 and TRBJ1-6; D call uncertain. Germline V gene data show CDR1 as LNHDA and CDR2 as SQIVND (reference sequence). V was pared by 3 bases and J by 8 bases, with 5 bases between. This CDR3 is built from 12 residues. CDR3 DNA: TGTGCCAGTAGTATTTCAGATTCACCCCTCCACTTT. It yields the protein CASSISDSPLHF. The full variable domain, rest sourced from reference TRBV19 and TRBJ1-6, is DGGITQSPKYLFRKEGQNVTLSCEQNLNHDAMYWYRQDPGQGLRLIYYSQIVNDFQKGDIAEGYSVSREKKESFPLTVTSAQKNPTAFYLCASSISDSPLHFGNGTRLTVT.

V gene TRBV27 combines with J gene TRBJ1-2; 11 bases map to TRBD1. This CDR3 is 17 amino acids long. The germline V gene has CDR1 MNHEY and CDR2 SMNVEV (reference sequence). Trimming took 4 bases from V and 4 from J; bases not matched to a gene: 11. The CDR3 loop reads CASSWGGQGDLGYGYTF. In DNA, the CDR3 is TGTGCCAGCAGTTGGGGGGGACAGGGGGATTTGGGCTATGGCTACACCTTC.

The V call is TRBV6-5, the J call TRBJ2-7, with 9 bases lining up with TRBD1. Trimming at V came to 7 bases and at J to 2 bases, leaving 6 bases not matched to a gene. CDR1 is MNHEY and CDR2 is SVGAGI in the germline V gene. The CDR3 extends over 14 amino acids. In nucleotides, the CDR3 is TGTGCCAGCACCAGACAGGGGGAGGCCTACGAGCAGTACTTC. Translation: CASTRQGEAYEQYF.

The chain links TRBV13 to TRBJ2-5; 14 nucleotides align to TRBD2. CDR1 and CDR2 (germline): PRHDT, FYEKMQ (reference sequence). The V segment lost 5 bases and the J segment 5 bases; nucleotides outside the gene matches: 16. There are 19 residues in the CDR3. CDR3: CASSPPASGTSGSRETQYF. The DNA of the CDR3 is TGTGCCAGCAGCCCCCCAGCGTCCGGGACTAGCGGGAGCAGGGAGACCCAGTACTTC.

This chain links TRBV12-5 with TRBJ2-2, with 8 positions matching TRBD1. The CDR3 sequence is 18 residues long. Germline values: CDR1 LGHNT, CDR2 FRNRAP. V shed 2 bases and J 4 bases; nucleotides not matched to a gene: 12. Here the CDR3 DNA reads TGTGCTAGTGGTTTGTCAATCGACAGGGGAGGCGGCACCGGGGAGCTGTTTTTT. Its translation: CASGLSIDRGGGTGELFF.

CDR3 DNA: TGTGCCTGGTCCCCTGGGTCACTAGCTATGGACGAGCAGTTCTTC. Translating it yields CAWSPGSLAMDEQFF. This chain links TRBV30 with TRBJ2-1; TRBD2 might be the D (6 bases). V lost 5 bases, J lost 10 bases, and 24 bases lay in between. The CDR3 totals 15 residues. In germline, CDR1 is GTSNPN, CDR2 SVGIG (reference sequence).

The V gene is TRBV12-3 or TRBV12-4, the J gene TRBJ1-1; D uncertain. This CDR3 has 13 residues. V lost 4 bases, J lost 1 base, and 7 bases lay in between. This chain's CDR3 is CASSSFWNTEAFF. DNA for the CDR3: TGTGCCAGCAGTTCGTTTTGGAACACTGAAGCTTTCTTT.

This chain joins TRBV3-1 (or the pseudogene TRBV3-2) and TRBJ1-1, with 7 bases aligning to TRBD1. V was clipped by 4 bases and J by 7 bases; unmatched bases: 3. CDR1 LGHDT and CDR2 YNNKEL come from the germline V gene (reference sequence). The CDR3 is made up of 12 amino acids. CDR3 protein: CASSRGQVEAFF. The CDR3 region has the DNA TGTGCCAGCAGCCGCGGACAGGTTGAAGCTTTCTTT.

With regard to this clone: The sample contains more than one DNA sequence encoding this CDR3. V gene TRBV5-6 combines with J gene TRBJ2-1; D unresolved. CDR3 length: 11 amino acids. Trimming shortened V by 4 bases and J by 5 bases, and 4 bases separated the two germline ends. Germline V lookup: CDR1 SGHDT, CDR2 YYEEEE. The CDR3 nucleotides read TGTGCCAGCAGCCAGAACAATGAGCAGTTCTTC. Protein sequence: CASSQNNEQFF.

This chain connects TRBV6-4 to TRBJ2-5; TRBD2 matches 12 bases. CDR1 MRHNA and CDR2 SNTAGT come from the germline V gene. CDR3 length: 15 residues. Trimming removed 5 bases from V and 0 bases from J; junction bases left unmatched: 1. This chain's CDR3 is CASSRLAGDQETQYF. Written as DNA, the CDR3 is TGTGCCAGCAGTCGACTAGCGGGAGACCAAGAGACCCAGTACTTC.